Below, 19 T cell receptor beta chains from the same sample are listed, as sequenced in a study of blood T cell repertoires in COVID-19. TCRdb keeps only in-frame clones here, not all; method: immunoSEQ multiplex PCR. The sample lists approximately 130,000 clones, more than 70% seen once, with 5.5% to 6% in the top ten. Material for sequencing was peripheral blood. The receptors derive from a man aged 80 or over with active or convalescent COVID-19.

The J gene is TRBJ2-5, the V gene TRBV9; D is possibly TRBD1 (5 bases). The CDR3 loop spans 15 amino acids. Per germline, CDR1 SGDLS and CDR2 YYNGEE. Trimming shortened V by 4 bases and J by 1 base, and 14 bases separated the two germline ends. The DNA of the CDR3 is TGTGCCAGCAGCCCAGGGCCGGGCTCCCAAGAGACCCAGTACTTC. Protein sequence: CASSPGPGSQETQYF.

This chain uses TRBV7-3 with TRBJ2-3, with 9 positions matching TRBD2. There are 16 residues in the CDR3. In germline, CDR1 is SGHTA, CDR2 FQGTGA. Unmatched junction bases numbered 2, after V lost 0 bases and J lost 1 base. CDR3 nucleotide sequence: TGTGCCAGCAGCTTAACGGTAGCGGGGGGCACAGATACGCAGTATTTT. Protein product: CASSLTVAGGTDTQYF. The full variable domain, completed using reference TRBV7-3 and TRBJ2-3, is GAGVSQTPSNKVTEKGKYVELRCDPISGHTALYWYRQSLGQGPEFLIYFQGTGAADDSGLPNDRFFAVRPEGSVSTLKIQRTERGDSAVYLCASSLTVAGGTDTQYFGPGTRLTVL.

The chain is built from TRBV5-4 and TRBJ1-1, with TRBD1 as a possible D gene (6 bases). Germline CDR1 reads SGHNT; CDR2 reads YYREEE (reference sequence). Trimming took 3 bases from V and 4 from J, leaving 16 bases between them. This CDR3 has 15 residues. The DNA of the CDR3 is TGTGCCAGCAGCTCGGGCAGGGGTTTAGGCACTGAAGCTTTCTTT. Translation: CASSSGRGLGTEAFF.

The chain is built from TRBV19 and TRBJ2-2; D perhaps matches TRBD2 (5 bases). Trimming stripped 4 bases from V and 3 bases from J, with 9 bases between. The CDR3 totals 14 residues. CDR1 is LNHDA, CDR2 SQIVND, per germline (reference sequence). The CDR3 loop reads CASSTRGYTGELFF. The CDR3 bases are TGTGCCAGTAGTACCCGGGGATACACCGGGGAGCTGTTTTTT.

A note on this clone: The junction departs from germline at one end; a sequencing error may be responsible. J is TRBJ2-3 and V is TRBV6-2 or TRBV6-3; the match to TRBD2 covers 12 bases. Germline lookup yields CDR1 MNHEY and CDR2 SVGEGT. The CDR3 is made up of 16 amino acids. The CDR3 is CASSLLAGGTTDMQYF. The CDR3 DNA sequence: TGTGCCAGCAGTTTACTAGCGGGGGGAACCACAGATATGCAGTATTTT.

The genes are TRBV7-2 and TRBJ1-3; D is perhaps TRBD1 (6 bases). Germline V gene sequence: CDR1 SGHTA, CDR2 FQGNSA. This CDR3 has 16 residues. V was shortened by 2 bases and J by 0 bases, with 11 bases between the two germline ends. Written as DNA, the CDR3 is TGTGCCAGCAGCTTATGGGGGCCAAGCTCTGGAAACACCATATATTTT. It yields the protein CASSLWGPSSGNTIYF.

The chain couples TRBV7-9 to TRBJ2-5; TRBD1 matches at 8 bases. Trimming took 5 bases from V and 5 from J; bases not matched to a gene: 4. Germline CDR1 and CDR2: SEHNR and FQNEAQ (reference sequence). The CDR3 sequence is 13 residues long. CDR3 sequence: CASSRTGMETQYF. CDR3 DNA sequence: TGTGCCAGCAGCCGGACAGGGATGGAGACCCAGTACTTC. Looking up the rest from reference TRBV7-9 and TRBJ2-5 gives the full variable domain: DTGVSQNPRHKITKRGQNVTFRCDPISEHNRLYWYRQTLGQGPEFLTYFQNEAQLEKSRLLSDRFSAERPKGSFSTLEIQRTEQGDSAMYLCASSRTGMETQYFGPGTRLLVL.

The chain links TRBV19 to TRBJ2-2; the match to TRBD1 covers 8 bases. Germline values: CDR1 LNHDA, CDR2 SQIVND (reference sequence). With 7 bases clipped from V and 4 bases from J, the junction kept 8 bases outside the gene matches. The CDR3 has 15 amino acids. The CDR3 bases are TGTGCCAGTACCCTTGACAGGGGATTCACCGGGGAGCTGTTTTTT. Amino acids: CASTLDRGFTGELFF.

The gene calls are TRBV3-1 (or the pseudogene TRBV3-2) and TRBJ1-4; D possibly corresponds to TRBD1 (5 bases). The CDR3 is 16 residues long. Germline lookup yields CDR1 LGHDT and CDR2 YNNKEL (reference sequence). The V end lost 0 bases, the J end lost 8 bases, and 16 bases lay between the germline ends. As DNA, the CDR3 is TGTGCCAGCAGCCAAGAGGAGGGGTTTACTTACGAAAAACTGTTTTTT. Its translation is CASSQEEGFTYEKLFF.

This chain connects TRBV2 to TRBJ2-1; 7 bases line up with TRBD1. The germline CDR1 and CDR2 sequences are SNHLY and FYNNEI. CDR3 length: 13 amino acids. V trimming: 9 bases; J trimming: 5 bases; junction bases outside the gene matches: 7. This CDR3 reads CASGQENDNEQFF. DNA of the CDR3: TGTGCCAGTGGACAGGAAAATGACAATGAGCAGTTCTTC.

The V call is TRBV9, the J call TRBJ2-2; maybe TRBD2 (6 bases). V dropped 4 bases and J dropped 7 bases, with 14 bases sitting between them. CDR3 size: 14 residues. CDR1 SGDLS and CDR2 YYNGEE come from the germline V gene. The CDR3 region is CASSTNGGGGELFF. The CDR3 nucleotides read TGTGCCAGCAGCACAAATGGGGGAGGCGGGGAGCTGTTTTTT.

The chain uses TRBV5-6 and TRBJ2-5; 9 bases line up with TRBD1. Losses at the gene ends were 2 bases for V and 5 bases for J; bases not matched to a gene: 7. Looked up from germline, CDR1 is SGHDT and CDR2 is YYEEEE. This CDR3 has 15 residues. CDR3 residues: CASSFTTGGRETQYF. In DNA, the CDR3 is TGTGCCAGCAGCTTCACGACAGGGGGACGCGAGACCCAGTACTTC. The full variable domain, rest sourced from reference TRBV5-6 and TRBJ2-5, is DAGVTQSPTHLIKTRGQQVTLRCSPKSGHDTVSWYQQALGQGPQFIFQYYEEEERQRGNFPDRFSGHQFPNYSSELNVNALLLGDSALYLCASSFTTGGRETQYFGPGTRLLVL.

This CDR3 is CASSETSGFTDTQYF. The CDR3 bases are TGTGCCAGCTCCGAGACTAGCGGCTTTACGGATACGCAGTATTTT. The chain carries TRBV18 and TRBJ2-3; 9 nucleotides match TRBD2. The CDR3 covers 15 residues. Looked up from germline, CDR1 is KGHSH and CDR2 is LQKENI. With V trimmed by 6 bases and J by 6 bases, 10 bases remained unmatched. The full variable domain, its missing parts supplied by reference TRBV18 and TRBJ2-3, is NAGVMQNPRHLVRRRGQEARLRCSPMKGHSHVYWYRQLPEEGLKFMVYLQKENIIDESGMPKERFSAEFPKEGPSILRIQQVVRGDSAAYFCASSETSGFTDTQYFGPGTRLTVL.

The rearrangement joins TRBV7-2 to TRBJ1-6; D not certain. Between the trimmed V and J ends, which lost 6 bases and 7 bases, there was a span of 13 bases. From germline, CDR1 is SGHTA and CDR2 FQGNSA. This CDR3 is 14 amino acids long. The CDR3 DNA sequence: TGTGCCAGCAGAGGGATGGAGGGAAATTCACCCCTCCACTTT. Encoded protein: CASRGMEGNSPLHF.

The gene calls are TRBV3-1 (or the pseudogene TRBV3-2) and TRBJ2-3; D uncertain. CDR1 LGHDT and CDR2 YNNKEL come from the germline V gene (reference sequence). There are 12 residues in the CDR3. Between the trimmed V and J ends, which lost 0 bases and 8 bases, there was a span of 6 bases. The CDR3 sequence: CASSQEPGTQYF. The CDR3 bases are TGTGCCAGCAGCCAAGAACCCGGTACGCAGTATTTT.

The CDR3 nucleotides read TGTGCCAGCAGTGGGACAGGAGGAAATTCACCCCTCCACTTT. It translates to CASSGTGGNSPLHF. The chain joins TRBV2 to TRBJ1-6; 7 nucleotides agree with TRBD1. The CDR3 runs to 14 residues. With 4 bases clipped from V and 7 bases from J, the junction kept 4 bases outside the gene matches. Looked up from germline, CDR1 is SNHLY and CDR2 is FYNNEI.

The V gene is TRBV30, the J gene TRBJ2-2; D not resolved. V lost 5 bases to trimming and J lost 7 bases, with 8 bases between them. The CDR3 totals 11 residues. Looked up from germline, CDR1 is GTSNPN and CDR2 is SVGIG (reference sequence). Written as DNA, the CDR3 is TGTGCCTGGGGTTTTAGCGGGGAGCTGTTTTTT. It translates to CAWGFSGELFF.

In DNA form, the CDR3 reads TGTGCCAGCAGCGTAGTCCCTTCCCGGGGTGAAGCTTTCTTT. This codes for CASSVVPSRGEAFF. The rearrangement uses TRBV9 and TRBJ1-1; D is unresolved. Germline-derived CDR1 and CDR2 are SGDLS and YYNGEE. The ends were cut back, 0 bases at V and 7 bases at J, with 13 bases in the middle. This CDR3 region has 14 residues.

This clone came up a few times. The chain combines TRBV7-9 with TRBJ2-1; a weak D match, TRBD1 (5 bases). Germline values: CDR1 SEHNR, CDR2 FQNEAQ (reference sequence). V was pared by 5 bases and J by 10 bases, with 15 bases between. CDR3 length: 13 residues. The CDR3 sequence is CASSVSGAGEQFF. The CDR3 DNA sequence: TGTGCCAGCAGCGTCAGTGGGGCCGGGGAGCAGTTCTTC.